This T cell receptor (beta chain) emerged from a study of cytomegalovirus exposure and HLA in healthy donors. Per the germline V gene, CDR1 is SGDLS and CDR2 is YYNGEE. The CDR3 has 14 amino acids. The germline V and J ends were trimmed by 0 bases and 2 bases, with 8 bases remaining between them. A word on this clone: Its specificity is not known.

The study, taken as a whole, reports: When the data were analyzed later, several of the most significant clusters appeared to be linked to common viral pathogens.

Use of 60 Vbeta and 13 Jbeta primers characterized the PCR. TCRdb's copy holds only in-frame clones and misses some; the assay was immunoSEQ multiplex PCR. The sample has approximately 190,000 clones, approximately 84% seen once; the top ten hold 3% to 4.5%. The specimen sequenced was PBMCs. The TCR was taken from a man aged 45 to 65 in good health and CMV-seronegative. This chain uses TRBV9 with TRBJ1-2, with D unresolved. CDR3 coding DNA: TGTGCCAGCAGCGTAGTAGACAAGAACTATGGCTACACCTTC. This codes for CASSVVDKNYGYTF.